This T cell receptor (beta chain) was identified in a study of shared clonotypes between healthy human individuals. With regard to this clone: A far bigger clonotype differs at one base, so this is likely a read error.

The CDR3 runs 13 residues. Germline CDR1 MNHNY, CDR2 SVGAGI (reference sequence). Using immunoSEQ multiplex PCR, the repertoire was profiled, and TCRdb retains in-frame clones only, with some absent. The profile shows 450,000 to 500,000 clones, 81% of them singletons. J is TRBJ2-7 and V is TRBV6-6; D unresolved. The J call may be faulty, since TRBJ2-1 better matches the DNA end. The source material was PBMCs. The clonotype originates from a woman between 40 and 50 years old in good health. Some clones in this sample may be carry-over from other donors' samples. The CDR3 DNA reads TGCGCCAGCAGTTTCGGGCCGCAAAATGAGCAGTTCTTC. It is translated as CASSFGPQNEQFF.